The rows below give T cell receptor beta chains drawn from one sample of a study of cytomegalovirus exposure and HLA in healthy donors. Produced via immunoSEQ multiplex PCR; TCRdb's table is partial and in-frame only. The sample shows 130,000 or so clones, about four fifths of them seen only once. The sample taken for sequencing was PBMCs. These receptors were collected from a middle-aged woman in good health and CMV-seronegative. The CDR3 runs from the conserved cysteine through the conserved F or W. The D gene is left open where the match is weak. The listing skips clone size in some rows; elsewhere it reads once, few, many or a size class.

J gene: TRBJ2-5
V gene: TRBV19
clone size: -
D gene: -
CDR3 protein: CASSIDLQETQYF
CDR3 DNA: TGTGCCAGTAGTATAGATCTTCAAGAGACCCAGTACTTC

J gene: TRBJ2-5
V gene: TRBV6-1
clone size: -
D gene: -
CDR3 protein: CASSDTYQETQYF
CDR3 DNA: TGTGCCAGCTCCGACACTTACCAAGAGACCCAGTACTTC

J gene: TRBJ1-5
V gene: TRBV7-8
clone size: -
D gene: -
CDR3 protein: CASSSQSNQPQHF
CDR3 DNA: TGTGCCAGCAGCAGTCAGAGCAATCAGCCCCAGCATTTT

J gene: TRBJ1-1
V gene: TRBV5-6
clone size: -
D gene: TRBD1
CDR3 protein: CASSSSGTGSNTEAFF
CDR3 DNA: TGTGCCAGCAGTTCATCCGGGACAGGGAGTAACACTGAAGCTTTCTTT

J gene: TRBJ1-1
V gene: TRBV4-2
clone size: once
D gene: -
CDR3 protein: CASSLDSANTEAFF
CDR3 DNA: TGTGCCAGCAGCCTGGACAGCGCTAACACTGAAGCTTTCTTT

J gene: TRBJ1-5
V gene: TRBV7-2
clone size: few
D gene: TRBD1
CDR3 protein: CASSWDRYSNQPQHF
CDR3 DNA: TGTGCCAGCAGCTGGGACAGGTATAGCAATCAGCCCCAGCATTTT

J gene: TRBJ2-7
V gene: TRBV7-8
clone size: once
D gene: -
CDR3 protein: CASSVGQGQPYEQYF
CDR3 DNA: TGTGCCAGCAGCGTCGGTCAGGGACAACCCTACGAGCAGTACTTC

J gene: TRBJ1-5
V gene: TRBV5-4
clone size: -
D gene: -
CDR3 protein: CASSLGGTGNQPQHF
CDR3 DNA: TGTGCCAGCAGCTTGGGGGGCACGGGCAATCAGCCCCAGCATTTT

J gene: TRBJ2-5
V gene: TRBV7-9
clone size: -
D gene: TRBD1
CDR3 protein: CASSSRQGRETQYF
CDR3 DNA: TGTGCCAGCAGCTCTAGACAGGGGCGGGAGACCCAGTACTTC

J gene: TRBJ2-5
V gene: TRBV2
clone size: -
D gene: -
CDR3 protein: CASRSGGQTQYF
CDR3 DNA: TGTGCCAGCAGGTCGGGGGGCCAGACCCAGTACTTC

J gene: TRBJ2-7
V gene: TRBV2
clone size: -
D gene: -
CDR3 protein: CASSGQGFTYEQYF
CDR3 DNA: TGTGCCAGCAGTGGGCAGGGGTTCACCTACGAGCAGTACTTC

J gene: TRBJ2-5
V gene: TRBV20-1
clone size: few
D gene: -
CDR3 protein: CSARLLETQYF
CDR3 DNA: TGCAGTGCTAGACTACTGGAGACCCAGTACTTC

J gene: TRBJ2-5
V gene: TRBV4-1
clone size: few
D gene: -
CDR3 protein: CASSQDPQGTALETQYF
CDR3 DNA: TGCGCCAGCAGCCAAGATCCACAGGGAACGGCGTTGGAGACCCAGTACTTC

J gene: TRBJ1-5
V gene: TRBV2
clone size: -
D gene: -
CDR3 protein: CASNRQYSNQPQHF
CDR3 DNA: TGTGCCAGCAATAGACAGTATAGCAATCAGCCCCAGCATTTT

J gene: TRBJ2-3
V gene: TRBV5-1
clone size: few
D gene: TRBD2
CDR3 protein: CASRKGTSGGMYPPQYF
CDR3 DNA: TGCGCCAGCAGAAAAGGGACTAGCGGGGGGATGTACCCGCCGCAGTATTTT

J gene: TRBJ1-4
V gene: TRBV7-9
clone size: -
D gene: TRBD1
CDR3 protein: CASSQDRGLINEKLFF
CDR3 DNA: TGTGCCAGCAGCCAAGACAGGGGCCTGATTAATGAAAAACTGTTTTTT

J gene: TRBJ1-4
V gene: TRBV27
clone size: once
D gene: TRBD1
CDR3 protein: CASSAGQGLRISSEKLFF
CDR3 DNA: TGTGCCAGCAGTGCAGGACAGGGTTTGAGGATATCGAGTGAAAAACTGTTTTTT

J gene: TRBJ1-4
V gene: TRBV28
clone size: -
D gene: -
CDR3 protein: CASSSPQGLHEKLFF
CDR3 DNA: TGTGCCAGCAGTTCTCCACAGGGTCTTCATGAAAAACTGTTTTTT

J gene: TRBJ1-4
V gene: TRBV25-1
clone size: -
D gene: -
CDR3 protein: CASSDLAGATNEKLFF
CDR3 DNA: TGTGCCAGCAGTGACCTAGCTGGCGCAACTAATGAAAAACTGTTTTTT

J gene: TRBJ1-2
V gene: TRBV6-5
clone size: -
D gene: TRBD1
CDR3 protein: CASRLAGGVYGYTF
CDR3 DNA: TGTGCCAGCAGACTGGCAGGGGGCGTCTATGGCTACACCTTC

J gene: TRBJ1-5
V gene: TRBV2
clone size: -
D gene: TRBD1
CDR3 protein: CASRGTGHQPQHF
CDR3 DNA: TGTGCCAGCAGAGGGACAGGGCATCAGCCCCAGCATTTT

J gene: TRBJ2-7
V gene: TRBV10-3
clone size: -
D gene: -
CDR3 protein: CATQTAVYEQYF
CDR3 DNA: TGTGCCACTCAGACAGCAGTATACGAGCAGTACTTC